This TCR beta chain came from a study of CXCR3-negative and CXCR3-positive naive CD8 T cells (dated by TCRdb to the late 2010s). Broadly, across the study: About 135 million TRB reads were obtained in total, roughly 1.5 +/- 0.3 million reads per library. The diversity and physicochemical repertoire analyses included about a dozen donors pooled from two independent experiments. Naive subsets from 5 donors and memory cells from 3 donors were included in the TRBV-TRBJ cluster analysis.

For every CD8+ T cell subset, fewer than 350,000 cells were flow-sorted straight into RLT lysis buffer, and each subset was sorted in triplicate. To exclude memory contaminants, naive CD8+ T cells were stringently defined as CD45RO-CCR7+CD27+CD95-. Peripheral blood mononuclear cells were isolated from buffy coats using standard density gradient centrifugation. A FACSAria III was used to flow-sort naive CXCR3-negative and CXCR3-positive CD8+ T cells. Total RNA was extracted from sorted cells with an RNeasy Mini Kit. Via the germline V gene, CDR1 is MDHEN and CDR2 SYDVKM. The CDR3 goes from the cysteine to the phenylalanine over 15 residues. No DNA accompanies this entry. Reads for this sample came from a NextSeq 550. The Human TCR Profiling Kit (MiLaboratory) was used to prepare UMI-labeled 5' RACE TRB cDNA libraries. The full amount of extracted RNA was used for cDNA synthesis, and the full amount of resulting cDNA was used for PCR amplification. Libraries were prepared in parallel using an identical number of PCR cycles. In the paper's pipeline: MIGEC and MiXCR extracted about 50,000 +/- 10,000 unique UMI-labeled TRB cDNA molecules per library, requiring at least two reads per UMI. On average, each library contained roughly 40,000 +/- 10,000 functional in-frame TRB CDR3 nucleotide clonotypes without stop codons. After each sample was downsampled to 5000 UMI-labeled TRB molecules, VDJtools was used to calculate diversity metrics such as normalized Shannon-Wiener and Chao1. For the central five CDR3 residues, VDJtools calculated physicochemical properties weighted by clonotype size, namely interaction energy, strength, volume and Kidera factor 4. TCRdb reprocessed the reads and assigns one entry to each CDR3 protein sequence, leaving out DNA. The V and J calls and clone size come from TCRdb's table, not from the authors' own analysis. The record for this sample contains 70,000 to 95,000 distinct CDR3 sequences. Around 1.7% of the sample is held by the ten biggest clonotypes.

Overall results and qualifications from the work: TRB CDR3s from CXCR3-positive naive cells showed higher hydrophobicity (lower Kidera factor 4), lower energy, and higher strength and volume indices than CXCR3-negative naive cells. Repertoire diversity was comparably high in both naive subsets but much lower in memory CD8+ T cells. Within the same donor, TRBV-TRBJ usage looked similar between naive CXCR3-negative and CXCR3-positive cells, but memory cells had distinct patterns. Because surface CD5, which is linked to self-reactivity in mice, was comparable between the naive subsets, TCR interaction strength was also inferred from the physicochemical properties of TRB CDR3s. Freshly isolated PBMCs were used for most assays because CXCR3 expression went down partially after cryopreservation.

About this clonotype itself: It has no known antigen specificity.

The V and J segments used are TRBV28 and TRBJ2-6; TCRdb proposes TRBD1, but this gene call is untestable without DNA. The receptor was isolated from a human donor in good health. Some clones in this sample may be carry-over from other donors' samples. The sample was naive CXCR3- CD8+ T cells from blood. This sample's cell subset or site label indicates: CD45RO-CCR7+CD27+CD95- naive CD8+ T cells lacking CXCR3 (TNR3-). The CDR3 protein sequence reads: CASSPLNSGANVLTF.